This record concerns one TCR beta chain sequence. Its matching antigen is unknown. The data were produced by immunoSEQ multiplex PCR, yet TCRdb's version contains in-frame clones alone and is incomplete. Seen here are about 100,000 clones, about 90% observed once, and the top ten hold 1.5% to 2%. CDR1 WNHNN and CDR2 SYGVQD come from the germline V gene (reference sequence). This CDR3 is built from 16 residues. V shed 5 bases and J 4 bases; nucleotides not matched to a gene: 8. These data originate in a study of T cell responses to AZD1222 COVID-19 vaccine. Study-level results: Of the AZD1222 recipients, only 5 to 7 were seropositive at baseline. Vaccination with two AZD1222 doses was followed by a rise in Spike-specific TCR breadth and depth. Females outnumbered males among donors, who were mostly white British; clonal diversity was possibly underestimated.

This material consisted of peripheral blood, taken on day 0 of AZD1222 vaccination. The rearrangement uses TRBV10-1 and TRBJ2-1; TRBD2 matches at 10 bases. The TCR was taken from an adult in good health. CDR3 residues: CASSRSGRASYNEQFF. DNA for the CDR3: TGCGCCAGCAGTAGGAGCGGGAGGGCCTCATACAATGAGCAGTTCTTC.